The sequence of this T cell receptor beta chain was determined in a study of blood T cell repertoires in COVID-19. The CDR3 loop spans 14 amino acids. Trimming took 5 bases from V and 3 from J; bases not matched to a gene: 7. Germline CDR1 is SGHRS and CDR2 is YFSETQ. The data were produced by immunoSEQ multiplex PCR, yet TCRdb's version contains in-frame clones alone and is incomplete. The table shows 300,000 to 400,000 clones, with 87% occurring only once. The TCR was taken from a woman in her twenties or thirties who had recovered from COVID-19. This chain uses TRBV5-1 with TRBJ1-1; 7 positions match TRBD1. Material: PBMCs or T cells enriched from blood (not recorded which). For the CDR3, the DNA is TGCGCCAGCAGAACCAGGGGGATGGACACTGAAGCTTTCTTT. Its translation is CASRTRGMDTEAFF.